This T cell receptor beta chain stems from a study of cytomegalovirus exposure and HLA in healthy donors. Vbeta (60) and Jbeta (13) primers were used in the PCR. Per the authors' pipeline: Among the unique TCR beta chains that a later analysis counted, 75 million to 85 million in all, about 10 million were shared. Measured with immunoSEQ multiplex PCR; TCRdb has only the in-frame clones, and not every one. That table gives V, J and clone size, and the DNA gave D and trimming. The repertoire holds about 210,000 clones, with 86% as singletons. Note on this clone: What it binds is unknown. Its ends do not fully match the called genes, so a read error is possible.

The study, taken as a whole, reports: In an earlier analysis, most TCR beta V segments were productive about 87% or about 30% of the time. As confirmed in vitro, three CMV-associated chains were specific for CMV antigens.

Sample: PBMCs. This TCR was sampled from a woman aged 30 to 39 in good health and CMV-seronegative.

CDR3 DNA sequence: TGTGCTAGCAGCTTAGAAGCGGGAAGCGGGGAGCTGTTTTTT. It yields the protein CASSLEAGSGELFF. The chain has TRBV7-7 and TRBJ2-2, with 7 nucleotides matching TRBD2. The CDR3 runs 14 residues. CDR1 and CDR2 from the germline V gene are SSHAT and FNYEAQ (reference sequence).